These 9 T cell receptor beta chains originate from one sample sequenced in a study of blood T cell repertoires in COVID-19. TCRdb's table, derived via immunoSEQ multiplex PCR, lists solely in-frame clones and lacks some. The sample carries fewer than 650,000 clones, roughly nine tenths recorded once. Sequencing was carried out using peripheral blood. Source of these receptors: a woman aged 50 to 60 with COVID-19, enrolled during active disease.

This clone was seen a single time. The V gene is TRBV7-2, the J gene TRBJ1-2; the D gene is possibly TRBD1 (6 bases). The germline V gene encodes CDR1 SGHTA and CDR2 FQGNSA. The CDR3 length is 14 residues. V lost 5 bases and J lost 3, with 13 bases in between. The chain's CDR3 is CASSPYRVDYGYTF. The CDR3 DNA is TGTGCCAGCAGCCCGTACAGGGTTGACTATGGCTACACCTTC.

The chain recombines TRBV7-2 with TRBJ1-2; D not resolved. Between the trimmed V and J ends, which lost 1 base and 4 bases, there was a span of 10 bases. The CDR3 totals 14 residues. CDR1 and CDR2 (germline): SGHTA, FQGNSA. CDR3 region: CASSLGGGSYGYTF. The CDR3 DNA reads TGTGCCAGCAGCTTAGGGGGAGGTTCCTATGGCTACACCTTC.

This CDR3 reads CASSMGWDTAYGYTF. CDR3 coding DNA: TGTGCCAGTAGTATGGGATGGGACACCGCCTATGGCTACACCTTC. The genes are TRBV19 and TRBJ1-2, with D possibly TRBD1 on 6 matching bases. V was pared by 3 bases and J by 4 bases, with 15 bases between. The CDR3 is 15 amino acids. The germline V gene encodes CDR1 LNHDA and CDR2 SQIVND (reference sequence).

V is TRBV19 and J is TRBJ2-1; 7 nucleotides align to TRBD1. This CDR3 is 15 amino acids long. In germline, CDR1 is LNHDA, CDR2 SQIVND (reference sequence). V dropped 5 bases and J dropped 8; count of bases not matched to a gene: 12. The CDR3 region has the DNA TGTGCCAGTAGTCCCTCTAGGGGGCAAGGCGATGAGCAGTTCTTC. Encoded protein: CASSPSRGQGDEQFF. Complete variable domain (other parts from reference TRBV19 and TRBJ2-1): DGGITQSPKYLFRKEGQNVTLSCEQNLNHDAMYWYRQDPGQGLRLIYYSQIVNDFQKGDIAEGYSVSREKKESFPLTVTSAQKNPTAFYLCASSPSRGQGDEQFFGPGTRLTVL.

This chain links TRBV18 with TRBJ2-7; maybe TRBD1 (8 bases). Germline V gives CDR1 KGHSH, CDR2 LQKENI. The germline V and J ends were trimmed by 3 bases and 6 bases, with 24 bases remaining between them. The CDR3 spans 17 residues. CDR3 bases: TGTGCCAGCTCACCGTTGACAGCGGGGCAGGGGGCGCCCGAGCAGTACTTC. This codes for CASSPLTAGQGAPEQYF.

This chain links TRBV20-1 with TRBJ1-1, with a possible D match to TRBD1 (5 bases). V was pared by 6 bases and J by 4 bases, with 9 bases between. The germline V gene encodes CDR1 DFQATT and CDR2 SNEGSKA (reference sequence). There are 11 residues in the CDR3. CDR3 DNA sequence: TGCAGTGCAGCGGGGGGCACTGAAGCTTTCTTT. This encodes CSAAGGTEAFF.

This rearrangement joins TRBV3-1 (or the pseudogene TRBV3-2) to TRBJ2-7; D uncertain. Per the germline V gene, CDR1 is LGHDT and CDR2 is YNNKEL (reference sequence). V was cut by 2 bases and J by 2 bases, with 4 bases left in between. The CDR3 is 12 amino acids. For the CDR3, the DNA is TGTGCCAGCAGCCAACAAACCTACGAGCAGTACTTC. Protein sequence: CASSQQTYEQYF.

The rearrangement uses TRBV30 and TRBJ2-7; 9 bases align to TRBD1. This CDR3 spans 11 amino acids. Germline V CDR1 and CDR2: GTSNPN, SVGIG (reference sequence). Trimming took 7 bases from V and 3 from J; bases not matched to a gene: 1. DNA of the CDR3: TGTGCCTTGACAGGGGGCTACGAGCAGTACTTC. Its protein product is CALTGGYEQYF.

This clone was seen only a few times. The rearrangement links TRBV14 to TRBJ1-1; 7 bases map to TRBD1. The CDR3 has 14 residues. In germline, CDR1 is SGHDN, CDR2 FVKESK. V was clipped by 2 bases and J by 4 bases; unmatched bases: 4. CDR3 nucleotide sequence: TGTGCCAGCAGCCAACTGGACAGGTTCACTGAAGCTTTCTTT. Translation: CASSQLDRFTEAFF.